A single TCR beta chain is shown here with its context. The data are from a study of OX40 agonist ivuxolimab in advanced cancers. Repertoires were generated with immunoSEQ multiplex PCR, while TCRdb's copy carries only in-frame clones and drops some. The sample records tens of thousands of clones, roughly 91% being singletons. The CDR3 is 16 amino acids. Germline V CDR1 and CDR2: MNHNY, SVGAGI (reference sequence). Germline trimming cut 3 bases from V and 5 bases from J; bases unmatched to any gene: 9. This TCR was recovered from an adult with an advanced solid tumor such as melanoma, head and neck, liver or kidney cancer. Sequenced here: CD4+ or CD8+ T cells sorted from blood, sampled in a trial of the OX40 agonist ivuxolimab. This chain connects TRBV6-6 to TRBJ2-7, with TRBD1 identical over 11 bases. The CDR3 is CASSYGPGQGGDEQYF. The CDR3 coding sequence is TGTGCCAGCAGTTATGGGCCGGGACAGGGGGGCGACGAGCAGTACTTC.